This passage covers 11 T cell receptor beta chains from one sample sequenced in a study of T-cell memory formation after mild COVID-19. TCRdb redid the calling of the 5' RACE reads with MiXCR, one entry per CDR3 protein. In the table there are some 410,000 distinct CDR3 sequences, around 22% of which are singletons. Sample: PBMCs or a T cell subset sorted from them (not recorded which). These receptors all stem from an adult woman who had mild COVID-19 (a few samples of this study predate the infection). Cell type and time point are not known.

The chain couples TRBV12-3 or TRBV12-4 to TRBJ2-7, with D maybe TRBD2 (5 bases). V was cut by 6 bases and J by 1 base, with 10 bases left in between. The CDR3 runs 13 residues. The CDR3 DNA follows: TGTGCCAGCAGCACCGGGATATCCTACGAGCAGTACTTC. Translating gives CASSTGISYEQYF.

The chain uses TRBV5-1 and TRBJ2-7; D is possibly TRBD2 (5 bases). The CDR3 spans 14 residues. Trimming shortened V by 6 bases and J by 3 bases, and 16 bases separated the two germline ends. Germline CDR1 SGHRS, CDR2 YFSETQ. The CDR3 protein is CASTFEGGIYEQYF. The CDR3 DNA follows: TGCGCCAGCACCTTTGAGGGCGGAATCTACGAGCAGTACTTC.

This chain links TRBV5-6 with TRBJ2-3; 7 positions agree with TRBD2. The germline CDR1 and CDR2 sequences are SGHDT and YYEEEE. J gave up 4 bases and V 2 bases, and 7 bases lay outside the gene matches. The CDR3 totals 15 residues. This CDR3 is CASSFGTTESDTQYF. The CDR3 bases are TGTGCCAGCAGCTTCGGGACTACGGAGTCAGATACGCAGTATTTT.

The rearrangement links TRBV11-3 to TRBJ2-1; 9 bases are a match to TRBD1. The germline CDR1 and CDR2 sequences are SGHNT and YENEEA. With V trimmed by 5 bases and J by 11 bases, 16 bases remained unmatched. The CDR3 length is 16 residues. CDR3 sequence: CASSTFTPGQGVKQFF. CDR3 bases: TGTGCCAGCAGCACCTTCACCCCGGGACAGGGCGTAAAGCAGTTCTTC. Full variable domain (missing parts from reference TRBV11-3 and TRBJ2-1): EAGVVQSPRYKIIEKKQPVAFWCNPISGHNTLYWYLQNLGQGPELLIRYENEEAVDDSQLPKDRFSAERLKGVDSTLKIQPAELGDSAVYLCASSTFTPGQGVKQFFGPGTRLTVL.

This sequence joins TRBV2 and TRBJ2-5; 8 positions match TRBD1. There are 12 residues in the CDR3. Trimming took 6 bases from V and 6 from J; bases not matched to a gene: 3. Looked up from germline, CDR1 is SNHLY and CDR2 is FYNNEI. CDR3 sequence (DNA): TGTGCCAGCAGAACAGGGGGACAGACCCAGTACTTC. The encoded protein is CASRTGGQTQYF.

CDR3 coding DNA: TGTGCCTGGAGCGGGACAGTCGAGCAGTTCTTC. Its protein product is CAWSGTVEQFF. V usage is TRBV30 and J usage is TRBJ2-1, with 7 bases aligning to TRBD1. The CDR3 length is 11 residues. V lost 3 bases, J lost 10 bases, and 3 bases stayed unmatched. Germline values: CDR1 GTSNPN, CDR2 SVGIG (reference sequence). The full variable domain, its missing parts supplied by reference TRBV30 and TRBJ2-1, is SQTIHQWPATLVQPVGSPLSLECTVEGTSNPNLYWYRQAAGRGLQLLFYSVGIGQISSEVPQNLSASRPQDRQFILSSKKLLLSDSGFYLCAWSGTVEQFFGPGTRLTVL.

The chain is built from TRBV4-1 and TRBJ1-2; 10 bases match TRBD1. There are 15 residues in the CDR3. Trimming cost V 4 bases and J 4 bases; bases outside gene matches: 6. Germline CDR1 MGHRA, CDR2 YSYEKL. Here the CDR3 DNA reads TGCGCCAGCAGCCTCCGGGACAGGGGTAGCTATGGCTACACCTTC. As protein: CASSLRDRGSYGYTF.

This clonotype was seen only a few times. This chain's CDR3 is CASSVTGNSAGYTF. DNA of the CDR3: TGTGCCAGCAGCGTTACCGGAAACAGCGCTGGCTACACCTTC. The genes are TRBV7-9 and TRBJ1-2; D is unclear. This CDR3 contains 14 residues. Germline values: CDR1 SEHNR, CDR2 FQNEAQ (reference sequence). The V and J ends lost 5 bases and 7 bases respectively, with 17 bases between them.

The CDR3 region has the DNA TGTGCCAGCACGTCCGGGACGGGTAATTCACCCCTCCACTTT. Translated: CASTSGTGNSPLHF. The rearrangement joins TRBV27 to TRBJ1-6, with a tentative D call TRBD1 (5 bases). The CDR3 runs to 14 residues. Germline V gives CDR1 MNHEY, CDR2 SMNVEV (reference sequence). Trimming shortened V by 7 bases and J by 6 bases, and 13 bases separated the two germline ends.

This clonotype was picked up a small number of times. The chain carries TRBV7-2 and TRBJ2-1; the match to TRBD2 covers 14 bases. CDR3 length: 21 residues. In germline, CDR1 is SGHTA, CDR2 FQGNSA. V dropped 4 bases and J dropped 1; count of bases not matched to a gene: 15. CDR3 loop: CASSSPRPGTSGRLSYNEQFF. In DNA, the CDR3 is TGTGCCAGCAGCTCCCCTCGTCCCGGGACTAGCGGGAGACTTTCCTACAATGAGCAGTTCTTC.

The chain links TRBV6-5 to TRBJ2-1; 7 bases are a match to TRBD1. Per germline, CDR1 MNHEY and CDR2 SVGAGI. The length of the CDR3 is 13 residues. The ends lost 6 bases at V and 12 bases at J; junction bases unmatched: 11. For the CDR3, the DNA is TGTGCCAGCAGCCCCGGACAGGCTAGGGGGCAGTTCTTC. Its protein is CASSPGQARGQFF.